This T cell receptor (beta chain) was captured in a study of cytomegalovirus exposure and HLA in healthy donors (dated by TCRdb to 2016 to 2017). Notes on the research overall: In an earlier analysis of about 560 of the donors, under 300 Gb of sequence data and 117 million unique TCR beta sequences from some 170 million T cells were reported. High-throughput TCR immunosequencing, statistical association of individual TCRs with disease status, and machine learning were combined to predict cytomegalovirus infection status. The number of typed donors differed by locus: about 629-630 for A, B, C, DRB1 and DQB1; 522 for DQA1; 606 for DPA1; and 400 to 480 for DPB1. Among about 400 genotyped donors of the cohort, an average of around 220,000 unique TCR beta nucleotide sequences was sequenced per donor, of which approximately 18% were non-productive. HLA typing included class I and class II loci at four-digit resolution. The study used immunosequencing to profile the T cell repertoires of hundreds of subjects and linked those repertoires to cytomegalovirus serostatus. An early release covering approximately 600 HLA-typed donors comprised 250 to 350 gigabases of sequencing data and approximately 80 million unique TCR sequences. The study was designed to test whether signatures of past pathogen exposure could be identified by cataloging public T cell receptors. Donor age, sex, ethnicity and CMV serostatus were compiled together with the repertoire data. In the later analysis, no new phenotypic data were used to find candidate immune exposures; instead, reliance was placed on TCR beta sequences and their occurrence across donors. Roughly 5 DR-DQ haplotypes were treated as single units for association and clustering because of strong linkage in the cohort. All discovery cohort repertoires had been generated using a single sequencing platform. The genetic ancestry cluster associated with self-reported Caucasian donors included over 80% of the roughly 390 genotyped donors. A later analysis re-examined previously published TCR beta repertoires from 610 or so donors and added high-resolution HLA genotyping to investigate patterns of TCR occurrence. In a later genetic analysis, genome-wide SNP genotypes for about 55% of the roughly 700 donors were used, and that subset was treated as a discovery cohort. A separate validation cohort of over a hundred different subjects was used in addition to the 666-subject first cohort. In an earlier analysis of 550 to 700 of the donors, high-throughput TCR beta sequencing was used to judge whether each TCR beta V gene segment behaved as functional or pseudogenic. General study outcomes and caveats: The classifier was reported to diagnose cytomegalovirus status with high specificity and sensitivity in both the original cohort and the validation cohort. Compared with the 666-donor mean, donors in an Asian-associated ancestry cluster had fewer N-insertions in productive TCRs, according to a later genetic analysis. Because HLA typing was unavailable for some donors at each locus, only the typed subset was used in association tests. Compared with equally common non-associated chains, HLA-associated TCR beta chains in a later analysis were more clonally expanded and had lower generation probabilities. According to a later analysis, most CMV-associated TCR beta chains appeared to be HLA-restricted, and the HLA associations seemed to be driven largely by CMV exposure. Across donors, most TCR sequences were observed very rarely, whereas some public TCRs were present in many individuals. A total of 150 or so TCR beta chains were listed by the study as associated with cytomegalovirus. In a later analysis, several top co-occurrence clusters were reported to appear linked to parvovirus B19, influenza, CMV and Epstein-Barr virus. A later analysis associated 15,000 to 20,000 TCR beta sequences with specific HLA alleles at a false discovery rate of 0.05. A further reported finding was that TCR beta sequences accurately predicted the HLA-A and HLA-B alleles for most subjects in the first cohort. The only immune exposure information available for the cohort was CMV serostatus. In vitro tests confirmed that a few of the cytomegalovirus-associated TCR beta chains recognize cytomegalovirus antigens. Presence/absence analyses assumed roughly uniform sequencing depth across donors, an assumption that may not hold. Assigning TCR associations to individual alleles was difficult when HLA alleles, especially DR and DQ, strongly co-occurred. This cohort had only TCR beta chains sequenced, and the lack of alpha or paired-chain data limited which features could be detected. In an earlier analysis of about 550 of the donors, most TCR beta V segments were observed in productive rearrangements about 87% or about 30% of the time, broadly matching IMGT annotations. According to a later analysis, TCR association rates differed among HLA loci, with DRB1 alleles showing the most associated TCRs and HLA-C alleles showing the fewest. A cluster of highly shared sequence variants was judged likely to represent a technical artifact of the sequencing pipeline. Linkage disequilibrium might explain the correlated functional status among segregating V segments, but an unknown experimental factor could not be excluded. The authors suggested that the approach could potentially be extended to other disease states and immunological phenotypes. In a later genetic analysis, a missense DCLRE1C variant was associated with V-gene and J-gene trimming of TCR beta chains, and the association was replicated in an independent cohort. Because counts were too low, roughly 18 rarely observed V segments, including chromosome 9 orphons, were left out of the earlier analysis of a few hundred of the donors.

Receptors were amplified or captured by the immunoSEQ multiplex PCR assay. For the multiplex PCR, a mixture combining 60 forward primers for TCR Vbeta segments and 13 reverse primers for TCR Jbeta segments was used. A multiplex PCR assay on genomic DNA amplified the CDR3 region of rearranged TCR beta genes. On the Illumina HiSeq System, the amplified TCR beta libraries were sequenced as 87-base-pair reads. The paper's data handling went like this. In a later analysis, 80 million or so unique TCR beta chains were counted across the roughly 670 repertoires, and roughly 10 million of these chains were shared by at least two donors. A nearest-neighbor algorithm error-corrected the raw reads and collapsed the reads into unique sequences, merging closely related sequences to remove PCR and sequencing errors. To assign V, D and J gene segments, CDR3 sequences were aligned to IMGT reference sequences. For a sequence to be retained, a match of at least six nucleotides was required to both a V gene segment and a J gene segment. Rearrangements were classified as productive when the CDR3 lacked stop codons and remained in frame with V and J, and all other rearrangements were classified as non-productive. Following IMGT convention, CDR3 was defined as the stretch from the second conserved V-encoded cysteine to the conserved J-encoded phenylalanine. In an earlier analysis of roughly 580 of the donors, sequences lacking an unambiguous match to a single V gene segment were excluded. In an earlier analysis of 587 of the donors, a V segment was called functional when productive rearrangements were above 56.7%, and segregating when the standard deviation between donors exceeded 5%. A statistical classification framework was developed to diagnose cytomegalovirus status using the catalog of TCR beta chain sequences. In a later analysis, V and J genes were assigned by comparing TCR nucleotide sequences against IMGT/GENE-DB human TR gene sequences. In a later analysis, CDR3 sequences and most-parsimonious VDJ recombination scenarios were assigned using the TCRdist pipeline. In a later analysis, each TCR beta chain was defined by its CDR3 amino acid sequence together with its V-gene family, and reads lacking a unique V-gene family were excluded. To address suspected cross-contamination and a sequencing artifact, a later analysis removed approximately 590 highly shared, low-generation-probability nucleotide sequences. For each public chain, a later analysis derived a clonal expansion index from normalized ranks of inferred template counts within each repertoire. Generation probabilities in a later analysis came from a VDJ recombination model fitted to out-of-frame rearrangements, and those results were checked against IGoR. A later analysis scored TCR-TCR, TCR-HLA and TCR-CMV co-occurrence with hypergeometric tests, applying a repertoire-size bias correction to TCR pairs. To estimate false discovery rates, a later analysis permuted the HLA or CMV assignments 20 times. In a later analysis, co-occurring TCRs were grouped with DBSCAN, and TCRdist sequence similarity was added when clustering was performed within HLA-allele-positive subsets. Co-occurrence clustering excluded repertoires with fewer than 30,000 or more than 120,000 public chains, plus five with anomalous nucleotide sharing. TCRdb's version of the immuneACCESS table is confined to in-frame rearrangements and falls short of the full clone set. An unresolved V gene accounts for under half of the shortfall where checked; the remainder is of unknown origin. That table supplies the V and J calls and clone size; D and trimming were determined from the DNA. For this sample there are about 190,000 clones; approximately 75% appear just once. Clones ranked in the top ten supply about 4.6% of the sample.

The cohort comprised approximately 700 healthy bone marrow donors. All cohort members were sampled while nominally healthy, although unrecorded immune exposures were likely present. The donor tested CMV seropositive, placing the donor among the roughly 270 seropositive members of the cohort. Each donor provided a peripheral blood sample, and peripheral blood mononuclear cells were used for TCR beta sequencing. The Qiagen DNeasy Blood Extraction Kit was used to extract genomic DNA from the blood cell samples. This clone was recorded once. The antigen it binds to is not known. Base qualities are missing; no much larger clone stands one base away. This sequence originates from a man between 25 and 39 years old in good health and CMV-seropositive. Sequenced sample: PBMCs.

This receptor has the CDR3 CASRTQGEKLFF. The sequenced DNA: TGTGCCAGCAGGACACAGGGAGAAAAACTGTTTTTT. The receptor chain draws on TRBV28 and TRBJ1-4, and the D gene may be TRBD1, 6 bases matching. V is cut by 6 bases and J by 8 bases, and the space between the germline ends is 10 bases. The cysteine opens and the phenylalanine closes a CDR3 of 12 amino acids. The DNA shown is the 36-base CDR3, in frame from base 1. The germline V gene yields MDHEN for CDR1 and SYDVKM for CDR2.